Below, 17 T cell receptor beta chains from the same sample are listed, as sequenced in a study of cytomegalovirus exposure and HLA in healthy donors. The PCR had 60 Vbeta and 13 Jbeta primers. Assay: immunoSEQ multiplex PCR; the TCRdb copy retains only in-frame clones and omits some. The table has around 170,000 clones, approximately 81% seen once. Sequenced: PBMCs. These receptors came from a man aged 50 to 59 in good health and CMV-seronegative.

The rearrangement links TRBV5-6 to TRBJ2-7; D is possibly TRBD1 (6 bases). The CDR3 spans 15 residues. The germline CDR1 and CDR2 sequences are SGHDT and YYEEEE. Trimming cost V 2 bases and J 0 bases, with 12 bases left between them. The CDR3, as DNA: TGTGCCAGCAGCTTATACAGGGTAGCCTCCTACGAGCAGTACTTC. It translates to CASSLYRVASYEQYF.

The sample holds one count of this clone. The chain carries TRBV7-2 and TRBJ2-7, with D possibly TRBD2 on 5 matching bases. Germline V gene lookup returns CDR1 SGHTA and CDR2 FQGNSA. The CDR3 runs 14 residues. The V gene lost 8 bases and the J gene lost 0 bases, with 14 bases spanning the gap. CDR3: CASRPGLYSYEQYF. The CDR3 DNA sequence: TGTGCCAGCCGACCTGGACTCTACTCCTACGAGCAGTACTTC.

V and J are TRBV19 and TRBJ2-6; perhaps TRBD1 as D (5 bases). This CDR3 contains 15 residues. V was trimmed by 7 bases and J by 4 bases, leaving 14 bases between them. Germline V lookup: CDR1 LNHDA, CDR2 SQIVND (reference sequence). CDR3 protein: CASTIRAPGANVLTF. The DNA of the CDR3 is TGTGCCAGTACCATCAGGGCCCCGGGGGCCAACGTCCTGACTTTC.

This sequence joins TRBV10-3 and TRBJ1-1; 7 bases line up with TRBD1. The CDR3 is 16 amino acids. V was clipped by 0 bases and J by 3 bases; unmatched bases: 7. Germline V gives CDR1 ENHRY, CDR2 SYGVKD. CDR3 loop: CAISESPTGKYTEAFF. The CDR3 bases are TGTGCCATCAGTGAGTCTCCGACAGGGAAGTACACTGAAGCTTTCTTT.

The gene calls are TRBV6-1 and TRBJ2-7, with TRBD1 matching over 11 bases. The CDR3 is 15 residues long. Germline V lookup: CDR1 MNHNS, CDR2 SASEGT. The J segment lost 1 base and the V segment lost 6 bases, leaving 5 bases of the junction unmatched. The CDR3 protein is CASRVGTGGSYEQYF. The DNA for the CDR3 is TGTGCCAGCAGGGTCGGGACAGGGGGTTCCTACGAGCAGTACTTC.

CDR3 coding DNA: TGTGCCAGTAGTATCACCGGGACTAGATACAATGAGCAGTTCTTC. Its protein product is CASSITGTRYNEQFF. The V call is TRBV19, the J call TRBJ2-1, with TRBD2 matching 8 bases. V dropped 3 bases and J dropped 4; count of bases not matched to a gene: 5. Per germline, CDR1 LNHDA and CDR2 SQIVND (reference sequence). The CDR3 has 15 amino acids. Based on the CDR3 plus reference TRBV19 and TRBJ2-1, the full variable domain is DGGITQSPKYLFRKEGQNVTLSCEQNLNHDAMYWYRQDPGQGLRLIYYSQIVNDFQKGDIAEGYSVSREKKESFPLTVTSAQKNPTAFYLCASSITGTRYNEQFFGPGTRLTVL.

This rearrangement joins TRBV5-6 to TRBJ1-5, with D perhaps matching TRBD1 (6 bases). The germline V gene encodes CDR1 SGHDT and CDR2 YYEEEE. There are 17 residues in the CDR3. Trimming cost V 2 bases and J 4 bases, with 19 bases left between them. In DNA, the CDR3 is TGTGCCAGCAGCTTCCTACCAGGGGACGACCCAAATCAGCCCCAGCATTTT. It translates to CASSFLPGDDPNQPQHF.

This chain links TRBV19 with TRBJ2-7, with TRBD1 as a possible D gene (6 bases). Deletions cut 6 bases from V and 1 base from J, with 19 bases between. The CDR3 sequence is 16 residues long. Germline V gene lookup returns CDR1 LNHDA and CDR2 SQIVND (reference sequence). CDR3 bases: TGTGCCAGTAGCCTACAGGGTACCCTCAAATCCTACGAGCAGTACTTC. Translating it yields CASSLQGTLKSYEQYF.

This clone was seen once. Mismatch with germline at one junction end may stem from a read error. The chain combines TRBV7-9 with TRBJ2-7, with D maybe TRBD2 (6 bases). The germline V gene encodes CDR1 SEHNR and CDR2 FQNEAQ (reference sequence). The CDR3 runs 14 residues. DNA for the CDR3: TGTTCCAGCAGCTCTGGGACTGCGGTGGACGAGCAGTACTTC. This sequence encodes CSSSSGTAVDEQYF.

This clone came up a few times. Other nucleotide sequences in the sample specify the same CDR3. The rearrangement uses TRBV5-1 and TRBJ1-1; D gene uncertain. The CDR3 is 13 amino acids. The V gene lost 4 bases and the J gene lost 0 bases, with 7 bases spanning the gap. Germline CDR1 and CDR2: SGHRS and YFSETQ. The CDR3 reads CASSRGLNTEAFF. The CDR3 coding sequence is TGCGCCAGCAGCCGAGGATTGAACACTGAAGCTTTCTTT. The full variable domain, its missing parts supplied by reference TRBV5-1 and TRBJ1-1, is KAGVTQTPRYLIKTRGQQVTLSCSPISGHRSVSWYQQTPGQGLQFLFEYFSETQRNKGNFPGRFSGRQFSNSRSEMNVSTLELGDSALYLCASSRGLNTEAFFGQGTRLTVV.

This chain links TRBV28 with TRBJ2-7; a weak D match, TRBD2 (6 bases). CDR1 is MDHEN and CDR2 is SYDVKM in the germline V gene. The V end was cut by 2 bases, the J end by 2 bases, with 16 bases between. This CDR3 is built from 16 residues. The CDR3 region has the DNA TGTGCCAGCAGTTTACCACCCGGGAGAGGAACCTACGAGCAGTACTTC. Its translation is CASSLPPGRGTYEQYF.

The J gene is TRBJ1-5, the V gene TRBV11-2; TRBD1 aligns across 7 bases. V trimming: 5 bases; J trimming: 4 bases; junction bases outside the gene matches: 5. CDR1 is SGHAT and CDR2 is FQNNGV in the germline V gene. The CDR3 contains 14 residues. CDR3 nucleotides: TGTGCCAGCAGCCTTGGGACAGCTAATCAGCCCCAGCATTTT. Its protein product is CASSLGTANQPQHF.

This chain links TRBV7-9 with TRBJ2-1, with a possible D match to TRBD2 (5 bases). Looked up from germline, CDR1 is SEHNR and CDR2 is FQNEAQ (reference sequence). The CDR3 runs to 13 residues. Trimming took off 0 bases at V and 9 bases at J, with 9 bases between the two ends. Written as DNA, the CDR3 is TGTGCCAGCAGCTTAGCGAGGGAAGGTGAGCAGTTCTTC. This encodes CASSLAREGEQFF.

V usage is TRBV4-1 and J usage is TRBJ2-5; 8 bases match TRBD2. The CDR3 covers 13 residues. V trimming: 2 bases; J trimming: 11 bases; junction bases outside the gene matches: 7. From germline, CDR1 is MGHRA and CDR2 YSYEKL. The CDR3 sequence: CASSQTGGTEQYF. CDR3 bases: TGCGCCAGCAGCCAAACGGGGGGGACGGAGCAGTACTTC.

The CDR3 nucleotides read TGTGCCAGCAGCATTACAGGGGCCGGCTACACCTTC. Translating it yields CASSITGAGYTF. J is TRBJ1-2 and V is TRBV7-2; 7 bases fit TRBD1. This CDR3 has 12 amino acids. Per germline, CDR1 SGHTA and CDR2 FQGNSA. With V trimmed by 5 bases and J by 8 bases, 5 bases remained unmatched. Variable domain in full (rest from reference TRBV7-2 and TRBJ1-2): GAGVSQSPSNKVTEKGKDVELRCDPISGHTALYWYRQSLGQGLEFLIYFQGNSAPDKSGLPSDRFSAERTGGSVSTLTIQRTQQEDSAVYLCASSITGAGYTFGSGTRLTVV.

The chain has TRBV6-1 and TRBJ1-1; possibly TRBD1 for D (5 bases). Germline assignment: CDR1 MNHNS and CDR2 SASEGT. Trimming took off 6 bases at V and 3 bases at J, with 11 bases between the two ends. The CDR3 is made up of 13 amino acids. The CDR3 loop is CASRGGQDTEAFF. CDR3 bases: TGTGCCAGCAGGGGCGGACAAGACACTGAAGCTTTCTTT.

This clone was counted between two and nine times. The J gene is TRBJ2-5, the V gene TRBV7-2; 8 nucleotides align to TRBD1. The ends lost 5 bases at V and 9 bases at J; junction bases unmatched: 5. There are 12 residues in the CDR3. Germline V gene lookup returns CDR1 SGHTA and CDR2 FQGNSA. CDR3 bases: TGTGCCAGCAGCAGGACAGGGTGGGCCCAGTACTTC. Amino acids: CASSRTGWAQYF.